This record looks at one T cell receptor beta chain sequence and its context. Trimming shortened V by 6 bases and J by 1 base, and 24 bases separated the two germline ends. The CDR3 extends over 18 amino acids. Germline values: CDR1 SGHNT, CDR2 YENEEA. This record belongs to a study of blood T cell repertoires in COVID-19. Overall study: PBMCs, B-cell-depleted T cells, or T cells were the source of the cDNA or gDNA that made up the material.

Libraries were prepared by immunoSEQ multiplex PCR; TCRdb keeps only in-frame clonotypes and omits some of them. The sample comprises about 67,000 clones, approximately 87% of which are singletons, and 4.4% rests with the top ten. What was sequenced was peripheral blood. This TCR was recovered from a man aged 45-60 years with active COVID-19. The rearrangement uses TRBV11-3 and TRBJ1-2, with D tentatively TRBD1 (6 bases). Here the CDR3 DNA reads TGTGCCAGCAGTCCGGGAGGGGGTCCTACACGGATTAACTATGGCTACACCTTC. It yields the protein CASSPGGGPTRINYGYTF.